This entry lists 14 T cell receptor beta chains sequenced from one sample in a study of metastatic and nonmetastatic thyroid tumors. There were no patients who had received any treatment before thyroid surgery. TCRdb re-called the PCR reads with MiXCR. The repertoire holds under 25,000 clones, with more than 20% as singletons. Material for sequencing was blood. These receptors were taken from a male donor with papillary thyroid cancer or a benign thyroid nodule (not recorded which). Some clones in this sample may be carry-over from other donors' samples.

The CDR3 nucleotides are TGTGCCAGCAGTTTAGTCTGGGATGAGCAGTTCTTC. As protein: CASSLVWDEQFF. The chain is built from TRBV28 and TRBJ2-1; D gene unclear. The CDR3 spans 12 residues. Per germline, CDR1 MDHEN and CDR2 SYDVKM. Trimming took off 2 bases at V and 8 bases at J, with 7 bases between the two ends.

This clone has at least ten counts. The chain couples TRBV30 to TRBJ1-1; D gene unclear. This CDR3 is 15 amino acids long. Germline V lookup: CDR1 GTSNPN, CDR2 SVGIG (reference sequence). V shed 0 bases and J shed 1 base, with 12 bases lying between them. As DNA, the CDR3 is TGTGCCTGGAGTGTACGGATTAGCTCGAACACTGAAGCTTTCTTT. The encoded protein is CAWSVRISSNTEAFF. Supplemented by reference TRBV30 and TRBJ1-1, the full variable domain reads SQTIHQWPATLVQPVGSPLSLECTVEGTSNPNLYWYRQAAGRGLQLLFYSVGIGQISSEVPQNLSASRPQDRQFILSSKKLLLSDSGFYLCAWSVRISSNTEAFFGQGTRLTVV.

This clone was observed at least ten times. The chain couples TRBV11-1 to TRBJ1-1, with D unresolved. Germline V lookup: CDR1 SGHAT, CDR2 FQDESV (reference sequence). Trimming left V 3 bases short and J 1 base short, with 15 bases between. The CDR3 loop spans 16 amino acids. The CDR3 nucleotides are TGTGCCAGCAGCTTGCGGCCGCAATCGGCGAACACTGAAGCTTTCTTT. This gives the protein CASSLRPQSANTEAFF.

V usage is TRBV28 and J usage is TRBJ2-7; 8 nucleotides agree with TRBD1. CDR1 and CDR2 from the germline V gene are MDHEN and SYDVKM. V lost 8 bases, J lost 6 bases, and 15 bases stayed unmatched. The CDR3 extends over 15 amino acids. The chain's CDR3 is CASSRSAGGSREQYF. The CDR3 DNA reads as TGTGCCAGCTCAAGGAGTGCAGGGGGCTCTCGCGAGCAGTACTTC. Combining the CDR3 with reference TRBV28 and TRBJ2-7 gives the whole variable domain DVKVTQSSRYLVKRTGEKVFLECVQDMDHENMFWYRQDPGLGLRLIYFSYDVKMKEKGDIPEGYSVSREKKERFSLILESASTNQTSMYLCASSRSAGGSREQYFGPGTRLTVT.

By share of the sample, this clone is medium-sized. V gene TRBV6-1 combines with J gene TRBJ1-5; D is perhaps TRBD1 (5 bases). The germline gives CDR1 MNHNS, CDR2 SASEGT. This CDR3 comprises 15 residues. Trimming removed 6 bases from V and 3 bases from J, with 15 bases in between. The CDR3 coding sequence is TGTGCCAGCAGACCGACAGTTCTGGCCAATCAGCCCCAGCATTTT. Protein sequence: CASRPTVLANQPQHF.

Only a few counts were recorded for this clone. V and J are TRBV12-3 or TRBV12-4 and TRBJ2-5, with TRBD1 identical over 9 bases. This CDR3 spans 15 amino acids. The trim removed 5 bases at V and 5 bases at J, leaving 9 bases unmatched. CDR3 residues: CASSHRDRDFETQYF. As DNA, the CDR3 is TGTGCCAGCAGTCACCGGGACAGGGATTTTGAGACCCAGTACTTC.

By share, this clone counts as medium-sized. The rearrangement links TRBV4-1 to TRBJ2-2; TRBD1 is a possible D gene (6 bases). CDR3 length: 15 amino acids. V was trimmed by 0 bases and J by 6 bases, leaving 11 bases between them. Germline-derived CDR1 and CDR2 are MGHRA and YSYEKL. The CDR3 here is CASSQDTGYAGELFF. CDR3 sequence (DNA): TGCGCCAGCAGCCAAGATACAGGGTACGCCGGGGAGCTGTTTTTT.

This clone was observed a handful of times. The gene calls are TRBV2 and TRBJ2-1; 8 bases are a match to TRBD2. Germline CDR1 reads SNHLY; CDR2 reads FYNNEI. The CDR3 spans 15 residues. V lost 5 bases, J lost 8 bases, and 11 bases stayed unmatched. The CDR3 DNA is TGTGCCAGCAGTCCCGGGACTAGTTCTTTTGATGAGCAGTTCTTC. This codes for CASSPGTSSFDEQFF.

This clone was seen repeatedly, ten times or more. The CDR3 protein is CAWRNQGTDTQYF. DNA of the CDR3: TGTGCCTGGAGAAATCAGGGAACAGATACGCAGTATTTT. This rearrangement joins TRBV30 to TRBJ2-3, with a tentative D call TRBD1 (5 bases). The V gene lost 3 bases and the J gene lost 3 bases, with 10 bases spanning the gap. The CDR3 extends over 13 amino acids. Germline V gives CDR1 GTSNPN, CDR2 SVGIG (reference sequence).

The count of this clone is one. The chain is built from TRBV5-1 and TRBJ2-7; TRBD2 matches at 7 bases. Germline CDR1 reads SGHRS; CDR2 reads YFSETQ. V was clipped by 5 bases and J by 5 bases; unmatched bases: 13. The CDR3 spans 15 residues. The CDR3 coding sequence is TGCGCCAGCAGGGAAGCGGGATTAAGGGCCCACGAGCAGTACTTC. Its protein product is CASREAGLRAHEQYF.

The table lists this clone with many counts. A much larger clone differs by one base, so this may be a read error. This CDR3 reads CATRSHGDSPLHF. The CDR3 nucleotides are TGTGCCACCAGGAGCCACGGGGATTCACCCCTCCACTTT. V usage is TRBV15 and J usage is TRBJ1-6; D gene ambiguous. There are 13 residues in the CDR3. Trimming removed 6 bases at V and 8 bases at J, with 11 bases between. Germline V lookup: CDR1 LNHNV, CDR2 YYDKDF (reference sequence).

This clone was seen a handful of times. The J gene is TRBJ1-2, the V gene TRBV27, with D maybe TRBD1 (5 bases). V was shortened by 5 bases and J by 8 bases, with 18 bases between the two germline ends. The CDR3 runs 14 residues. The germline V gene encodes CDR1 MNHEY and CDR2 SMNVEV (reference sequence). CDR3 protein: CASSHTGTWQGYTF. The CDR3 coding sequence is TGTGCCAGCAGTCACACCGGGACTTGGCAAGGCTACACCTTC.

This clone occurred a few times. This chain links TRBV15 with TRBJ2-5; 9 bases are shared with TRBD2. The length of the CDR3 is 15 residues. Trimming at V came to 0 bases and at J to 9 bases, leaving 8 bases not matched to a gene. In germline, CDR1 is LNHNV, CDR2 YYDKDF (reference sequence). The CDR3 DNA is TGTGCCACCAGCAGAGATCTTGCGGGGGGGGAGGCCCAGTACTTC. This gives the protein CATSRDLAGGEAQYF.

The V and J genes are TRBV11-2 and TRBJ1-1; 7 nucleotides line up with TRBD1. Germline V gives CDR1 SGHAT, CDR2 FQNNGV. V gave up 1 base and J gave up 0 bases; unmatched junction bases: 14. There are 19 residues in the CDR3. The CDR3 DNA follows: TGTGCCAGCAGCTTAGTGATGCCGGGACAGAGAAACCTGAACACTGAAGCTTTCTTT. Its protein product is CASSLVMPGQRNLNTEAFF.